What follows describes a single T cell receptor beta chain. The entry originates in a study of blood T cell repertoires in COVID-19. Study in general: Both acute and convalescent COVID-19 samples were obtained from the United States, Italy and Spain. Nucleic acid was either cDNA or gDNA, and it came from T cells, B-cell-depleted T cells, or PBMCs.

Germline loops: CDR1 SGHDT, CDR2 YYEEEE. The CDR3 is made up of 16 amino acids. V was clipped by 4 bases and J by 1 base, with 17 bases between them. Original data processing: Estimation of nucleated cell counts was performed using reference gene primer amplification. Using immunoSEQ multiplex PCR, the repertoire was profiled, and TCRdb retains in-frame clones only, with some absent. V and J calls plus clone size are reproduced from that table; the DNA served to infer D and trimming. This sample has roughly 78,000 clones, with approximately 87% found just once. Source material: peripheral blood. The TCR sequence derives from a woman of 80 years or more with acute or convalescent COVID-19. The chain recombines TRBV5-6 with TRBJ1-2; a possible D gene is TRBD1 (5 bases). CDR3 region: CASSLLGPVLNYGYTF. CDR3 nucleotide sequence: TGTGCCAGCAGCCTTTTGGGGCCCGTTCTTAACTATGGCTACACCTTC.